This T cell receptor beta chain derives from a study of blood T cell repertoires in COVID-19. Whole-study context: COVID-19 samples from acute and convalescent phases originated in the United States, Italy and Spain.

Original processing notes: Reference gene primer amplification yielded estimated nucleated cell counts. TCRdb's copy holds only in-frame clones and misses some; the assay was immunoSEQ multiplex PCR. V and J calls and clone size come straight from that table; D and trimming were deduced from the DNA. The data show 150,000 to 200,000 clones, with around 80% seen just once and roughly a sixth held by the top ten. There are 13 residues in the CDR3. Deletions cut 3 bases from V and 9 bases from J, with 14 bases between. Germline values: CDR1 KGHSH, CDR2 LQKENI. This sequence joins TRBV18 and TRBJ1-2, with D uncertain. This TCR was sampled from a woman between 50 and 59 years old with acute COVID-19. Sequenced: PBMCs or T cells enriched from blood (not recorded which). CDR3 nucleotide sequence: TGTGCCAGCTCACCCCCGCCCGGGATCAGCTACACCTTC. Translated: CASSPPPGISYTF.